The following is a T cell receptor beta chain sequence with its context. What it recognizes is unknown. The entry originates in a study of T cells in tumors after PD-1 blockade. Study-wide context: Excluded were patients with checkpoint blockade, immunosuppressants, or radiotherapy or other anti-cancer therapy within 4 weeks. Treatment was either pembrolizumab 200 mg every 3 weeks or cemiplimab 350 mg every 2 weeks. During anti-PD-1 treatment, some patients continued daily vismodegib 150 mg.

The CDR3 consists of 13 residues. Trimming cost V 5 bases and J 5 bases, with 13 bases left between them. Germline CDR1 and CDR2: MDHEN and SYDVKM. Profiling relied on immunoSEQ multiplex PCR, and the TCRdb table lists in-frame clones only, not all of them. This sample has around 51,000 clones; approximately 84% occur once, and the top ten carry approximately 4%. Broader study findings: Peripheral recruitment is suggested, as some novel exhausted tumor clones were in pre-treatment blood.

The rearrangement joins TRBV28 to TRBJ2-7; D possibly corresponds to TRBD2 (5 bases). The sample consisted of PBMCs, taken before anti-PD-1 treatment. This TCR was sampled from a human donor with basal cell carcinoma. Here the CDR3 reads CASSPTGLNEQYF. The CDR3 DNA is TGTGCCAGCAGTCCCACGGGGTTAAACGAGCAGTACTTC.